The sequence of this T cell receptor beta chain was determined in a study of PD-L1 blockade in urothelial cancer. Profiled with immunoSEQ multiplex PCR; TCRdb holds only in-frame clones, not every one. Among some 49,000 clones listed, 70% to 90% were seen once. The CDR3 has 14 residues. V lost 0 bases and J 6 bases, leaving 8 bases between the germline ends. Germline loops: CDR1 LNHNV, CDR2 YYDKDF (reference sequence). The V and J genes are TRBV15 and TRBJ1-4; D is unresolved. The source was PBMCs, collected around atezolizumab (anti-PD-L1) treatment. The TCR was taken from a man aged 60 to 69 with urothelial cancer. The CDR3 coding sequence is TGTGCCACCAGCAGAGAGAGTAGTGATGAAAAACTGTTTTTT. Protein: CATSRESSDEKLFF. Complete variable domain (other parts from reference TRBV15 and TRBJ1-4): DAMVIQNPRYQVTQFGKPVTLSCSQTLNHNVMYWYQQKSSQAPKLLFHYYDKDFNNEADTPDNFQSRRPNTSFCFLDIRSPGLGDTAMYLCATSRESSDEKLFFGSGTQLSVL.